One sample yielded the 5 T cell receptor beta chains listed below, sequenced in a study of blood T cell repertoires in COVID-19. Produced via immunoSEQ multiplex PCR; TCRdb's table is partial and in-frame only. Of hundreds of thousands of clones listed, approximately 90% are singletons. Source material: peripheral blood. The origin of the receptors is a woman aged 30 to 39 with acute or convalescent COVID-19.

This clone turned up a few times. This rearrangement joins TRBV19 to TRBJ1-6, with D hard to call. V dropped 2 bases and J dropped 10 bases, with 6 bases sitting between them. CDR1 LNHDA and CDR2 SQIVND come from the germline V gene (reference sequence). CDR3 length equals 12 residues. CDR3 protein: CASSIRESPLHF. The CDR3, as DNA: TGTGCCAGTAGTATACGGGAATCACCCCTCCACTTT.

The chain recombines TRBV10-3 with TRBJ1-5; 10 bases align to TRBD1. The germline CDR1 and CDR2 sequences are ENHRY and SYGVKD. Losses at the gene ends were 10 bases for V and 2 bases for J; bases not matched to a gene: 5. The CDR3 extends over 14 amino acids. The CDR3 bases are TGTGCCACCTGGACAGGGGGGGGCAATCAGCCCCAGCATTTT. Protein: CATWTGGGNQPQHF.

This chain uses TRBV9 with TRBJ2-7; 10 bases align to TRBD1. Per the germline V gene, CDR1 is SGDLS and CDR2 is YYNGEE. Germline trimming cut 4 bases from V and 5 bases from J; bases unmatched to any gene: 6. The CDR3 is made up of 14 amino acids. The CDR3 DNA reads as TGTGCCAGCAGCTGGGGGACAGGGGTGAACGAGCAGTACTTC. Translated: CASSWGTGVNEQYF.

This CDR3 reads CASSPTTGSMNTEAFF. The DNA of the CDR3 is TGTGCCAGCTCACCAACGACGGGGAGTATGAACACTGAAGCTTTCTTT. The chain uses TRBV18 and TRBJ1-1; no clear D gene. Trimming cost V 2 bases and J 0 bases, with 13 bases left between them. This CDR3 region has 16 residues. CDR1 is KGHSH, CDR2 LQKENI, per germline.

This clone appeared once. The CDR3, as DNA: TGTGCCAGCAGCCTCACAGGTATGAACACTGAAGCTTTCTTT. This sequence encodes CASSLTGMNTEAFF. The V gene is TRBV7-3, the J gene TRBJ1-1; D is perhaps TRBD1 (5 bases). The CDR3 is 14 amino acids. The germline V gene encodes CDR1 SGHTA and CDR2 FQGTGA. Between the trimmed V and J ends, which lost 5 bases and 0 bases, there was a span of 10 bases.